This note documents a single T cell receptor (beta chain) sequence. TCRdb keeps only in-frame clones here, not all; method: immunoSEQ multiplex PCR. The table shows approximately 80,000 clones, with about 91% occurring only once. These data originate in a study of technical replicates of blood from several donors. Trimming removed 3 bases from V and 7 bases from J; junction bases left unmatched: 5. Germline assignment: CDR1 LNHNV and CDR2 YYDKDF (reference sequence). The CDR3 consists of 14 residues. The receptor comes from a human donor in good health. This sequence joins TRBV15 and TRBJ2-1; 8 nucleotides line up with TRBD2. The sequencing input was T cells isolated from PBMCs. CDR3 DNA: TGTGCCACCAGCAGCGGGGGGGCTAATAATGAGCAGTTCTTC. This codes for CATSSGGANNEQFF.